The present TCR beta chain was sequenced within a study of T cells after yellow fever vaccination. General study points: Clonotypes shared by both compartments, CD4 and CD8, made up a small share. Post-booster samples contained most primary-vaccination clones (around 96% CD4, roughly 88% CD8).

One entry per CDR3 protein, called by TCRdb with MiXCR from the 5' RACE reads. The sample contains some 200,000 distinct CDR3 sequences, approximately 11% of which appear only once. CDR3 length: 12 amino acids. Germline CDR1 reads MNHEY; CDR2 reads SVGAGI. Deletions cut 8 bases from V and 7 bases from J, with 12 bases between. This clonotype has at least ten counts. As yet, its antigen is unknown. The V call is TRBV6-5, the J call TRBJ1-5, with a weak D call TRBD1 (6 bases). Specimen: CD8+ T cells sorted from PBMCs, collected 15 days after the yellow fever booster vaccination. The sequence came from a man aged 18-30 years who received the YFV17D yellow fever vaccine. The CDR3 nucleotides read TGTGCCAGCGGGTGGGGGCGACAGCCCCAGCATTTT. This codes for CASGWGRQPQHF.